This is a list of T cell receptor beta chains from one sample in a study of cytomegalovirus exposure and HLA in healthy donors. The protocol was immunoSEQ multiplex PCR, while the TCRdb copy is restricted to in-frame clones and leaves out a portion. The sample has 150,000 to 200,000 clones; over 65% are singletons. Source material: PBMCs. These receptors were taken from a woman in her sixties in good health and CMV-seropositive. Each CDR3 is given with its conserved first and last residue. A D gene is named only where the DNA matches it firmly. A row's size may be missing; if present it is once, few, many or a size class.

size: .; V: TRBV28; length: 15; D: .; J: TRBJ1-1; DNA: TGTGCCAGCAGTCAGGCATCCGAACAGGGAACTGAAGCTTTCTTT; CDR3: CASSQASEQGTEAFF
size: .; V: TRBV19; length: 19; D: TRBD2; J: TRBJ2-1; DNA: TGTGCCAGTAGTATCCGGTATTCTAGCGGGGGGGCCGGGGTGGTGGAGCAGTTCTTC; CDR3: CASSIRYSSGGAGVVEQFF
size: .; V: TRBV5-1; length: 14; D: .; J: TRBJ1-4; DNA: TGCGCCAGCAGCTTGCTTGCAACTAATGAAAAACTGTTTTTT; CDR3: CASSLLATNEKLFF
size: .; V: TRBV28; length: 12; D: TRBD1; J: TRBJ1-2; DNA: TGTGCCAGCAGTTTGGGGACAGGGGGCCACACCTTC; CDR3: CASSLGTGGHTF
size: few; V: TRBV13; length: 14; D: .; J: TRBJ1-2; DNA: TGTGCCAGCAGCTTAAAACAGCTTAACTATGGCTACACCTTC; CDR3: CASSLKQLNYGYTF
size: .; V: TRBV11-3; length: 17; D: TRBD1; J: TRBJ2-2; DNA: TGTGCCAGCAGCTTAGAACAGGGGGCAGTGGACACCGGGGAGCTGTTTTTT; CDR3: CASSLEQGAVDTGELFF
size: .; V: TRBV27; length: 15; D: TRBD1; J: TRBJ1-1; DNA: TGTGCCAGCAGTTTCCTCAGGGGGCAGGACACTGAAGCTTTCTTT; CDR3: CASSFLRGQDTEAFF
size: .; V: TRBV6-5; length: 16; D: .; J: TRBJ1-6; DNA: TGTGCCAGCAGTTTACAGGGAGAGCTCCTTTATTCACCCCTCCACTTT; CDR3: CASSLQGELLYSPLHF
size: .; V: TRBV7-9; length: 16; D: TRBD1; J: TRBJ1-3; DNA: TGTGCCAGCAGCTTAACATTCGACAGGGTAGGAAACACCATATATTTT; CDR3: CASSLTFDRVGNTIYF
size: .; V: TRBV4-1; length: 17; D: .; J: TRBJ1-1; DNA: TGCGCCAGCAGCCTGGGAGGTCTCAGGGAGGGAGGCACTGAAGCTTTCTTT; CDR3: CASSLGGLREGGTEAFF
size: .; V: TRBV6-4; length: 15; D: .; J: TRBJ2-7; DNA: TGTGCCAGCAGTGTGGGTCCGGGGGACTCCTACGAGCAGTACTTC; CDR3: CASSVGPGDSYEQYF
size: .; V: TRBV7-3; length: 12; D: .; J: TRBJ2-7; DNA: TGTGCCAGCAGCCCCACTAGCTACGAGCAGTACTTC; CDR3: CASSPTSYEQYF
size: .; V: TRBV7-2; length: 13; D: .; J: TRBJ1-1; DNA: TGTGCCAGCACGATGAGTGGGAACACTGAAGCTTTCTTT; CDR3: CASTMSGNTEAFF
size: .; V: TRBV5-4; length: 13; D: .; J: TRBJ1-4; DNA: TGTGCCAGCAGCTTGGGGACAGATGAAAAACTGTTTTTT; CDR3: CASSLGTDEKLFF
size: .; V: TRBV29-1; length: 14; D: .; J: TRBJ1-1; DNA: TGCAGCACCCGTCCGAGCCGAATGAACACTGAAGCTTTCTTT; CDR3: CSTRPSRMNTEAFF
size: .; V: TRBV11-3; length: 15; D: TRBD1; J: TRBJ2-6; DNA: TGTGCCAGCAGCTCGCAGGGGGCTGGGGCCAACGGCCTGACTTTC; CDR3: CASSSQGAGANGLTF
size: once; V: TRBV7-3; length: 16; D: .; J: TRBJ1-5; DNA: TGTGCCAGCAGCTTAAATTGGGGGAGGACCGACGGTCCCCAGCATTTT; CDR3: CASSLNWGRTDGPQHF
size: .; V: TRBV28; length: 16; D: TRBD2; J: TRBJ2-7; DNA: TGTGCCAGCAGTTCCCCGTCTAGCGGGGGGGCGAACGAGCAGTACTTC; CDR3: CASSSPSSGGANEQYF
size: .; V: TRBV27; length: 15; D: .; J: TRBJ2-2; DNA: TGTGCCAGCAGTTTAAACTACCGGAACACCGGGGAGCTGTTTTTT; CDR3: CASSLNYRNTGELFF
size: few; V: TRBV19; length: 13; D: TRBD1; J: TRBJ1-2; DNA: TGTGCCAGTACCGGGGACAGCCGAAAGGGCTACACCTTC; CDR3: CASTGDSRKGYTF
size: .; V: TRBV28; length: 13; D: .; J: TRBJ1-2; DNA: TGTGCCAGCAGTTGGGGGACACTCTATGGCTACACCTTC; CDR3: CASSWGTLYGYTF
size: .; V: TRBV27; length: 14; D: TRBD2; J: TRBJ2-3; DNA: TGTGCCAGCAGTTCAAGATTAGCGGGAGGTACGCAGTATTTT; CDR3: CASSSRLAGGTQYF
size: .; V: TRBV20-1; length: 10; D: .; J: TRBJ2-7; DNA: TGCAGTGCTAGCCCCAACGAGCAGTACTTC; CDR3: CSASPNEQYF
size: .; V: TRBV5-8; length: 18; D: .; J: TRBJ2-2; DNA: TGTGCCAGCAGTCGATGGCCAATTTTGGGGAGCAACACCGGGGAGCTGTTTTTT; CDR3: CASSRWPILGSNTGELFF
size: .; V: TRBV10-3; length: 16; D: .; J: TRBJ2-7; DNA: TGTGCCATCAGTGAGTCGGCGGCAGCACAGGGTTACGAGCAGTACTTC; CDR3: CAISESAAAQGYEQYF
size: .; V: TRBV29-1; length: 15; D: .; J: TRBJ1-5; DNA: TGCAGCGTTGGGGGGGGGAGAGGGAGCAATCAGCCCCAGCATTTT; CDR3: CSVGGGRGSNQPQHF
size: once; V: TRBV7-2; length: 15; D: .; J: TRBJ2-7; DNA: TGTGCCAGCAGCTTAGAGGGACAAGGCTCCTACGAGCAGTACTTC; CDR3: CASSLEGQGSYEQYF
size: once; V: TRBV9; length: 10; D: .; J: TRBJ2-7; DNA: TGTGCCAACGATAGCTACGAGCAGTACTTC; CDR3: CANDSYEQYF
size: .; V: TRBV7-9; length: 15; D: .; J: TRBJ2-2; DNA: TGTGCCAGCAGCTTAGGACTAGCGAACACCGGGGAGCTGTTTTTT; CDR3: CASSLGLANTGELFF
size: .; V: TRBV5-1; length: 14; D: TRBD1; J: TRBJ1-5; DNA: TGCGCCAGCAGCTTGGAGGGGGCCAATCAGCCCCAGCATTTT; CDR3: CASSLEGANQPQHF
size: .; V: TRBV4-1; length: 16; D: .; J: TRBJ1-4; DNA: TGCGCCAGCAGCCAAATGGAAGCGGGACTTCGGGAAAAACTGTTTTTT; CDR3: CASSQMEAGLREKLFF
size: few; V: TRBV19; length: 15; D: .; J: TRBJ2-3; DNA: TGTGCCAGTAGTATAGTCGGAGAGTCGACAGATACGCAGTATTTT; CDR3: CASSIVGESTDTQYF
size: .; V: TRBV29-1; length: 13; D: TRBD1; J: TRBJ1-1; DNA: TGCAGCGTACGGACTACAGGGGTGACTGAAGCTTTCTTT; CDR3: CSVRTTGVTEAFF
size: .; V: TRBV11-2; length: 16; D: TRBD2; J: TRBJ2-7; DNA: TGTGCCAGCAGCCCCGTCCGGACTAGCTCCCCCTACGAGCAGTACTTC; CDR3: CASSPVRTSSPYEQYF
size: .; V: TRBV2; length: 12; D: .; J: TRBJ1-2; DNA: TGTGCCAGCAGTGCGGAGGTCTATGGCTACACCTTC; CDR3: CASSAEVYGYTF
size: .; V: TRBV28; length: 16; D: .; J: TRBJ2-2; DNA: TGTGCCAGCAGTTTAAAGCTAGCGATGAACACCGGGGAGCTGTTTTTT; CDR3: CASSLKLAMNTGELFF
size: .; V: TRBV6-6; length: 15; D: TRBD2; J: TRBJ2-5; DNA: TGTGCCAGTCGGACTAGCGGGAGGAGGGGAGAGACCCAGTACTTC; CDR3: CASRTSGRRGETQYF
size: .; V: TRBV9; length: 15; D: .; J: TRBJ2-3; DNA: TGTGCCAGCAGCGTAGTACAGGGTGGCACAGATACGCAGTATTTT; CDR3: CASSVVQGGTDTQYF
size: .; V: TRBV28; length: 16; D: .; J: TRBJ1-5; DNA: TGTGCCAGCAGTTCCCCACAGGGCTTGAGCAATCAGCCCCAGCATTTT; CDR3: CASSSPQGLSNQPQHF
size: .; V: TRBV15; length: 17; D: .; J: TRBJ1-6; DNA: TGTGCCACCAGCAGAGATTTGTTTCGGGCCGAGGGTTCACCCCTCCACTTT; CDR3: CATSRDLFRAEGSPLHF
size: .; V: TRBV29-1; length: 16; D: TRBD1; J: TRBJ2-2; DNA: TGCAGCGTTGAAGGTGTGGGACAGGGAGACACCGGGGAGCTGTTTTTT; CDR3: CSVEGVGQGDTGELFF